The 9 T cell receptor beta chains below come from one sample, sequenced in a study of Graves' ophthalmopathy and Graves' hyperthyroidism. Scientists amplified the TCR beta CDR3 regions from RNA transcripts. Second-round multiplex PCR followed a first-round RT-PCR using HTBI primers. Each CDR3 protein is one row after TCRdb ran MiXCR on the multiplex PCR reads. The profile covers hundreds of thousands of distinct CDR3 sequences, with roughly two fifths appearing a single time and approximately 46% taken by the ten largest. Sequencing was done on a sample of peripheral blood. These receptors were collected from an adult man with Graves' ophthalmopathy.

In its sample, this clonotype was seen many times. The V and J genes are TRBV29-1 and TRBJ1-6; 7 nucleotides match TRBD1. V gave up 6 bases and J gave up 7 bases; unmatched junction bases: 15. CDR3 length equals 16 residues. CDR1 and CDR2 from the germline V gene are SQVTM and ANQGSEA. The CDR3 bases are TGCAGCGTCCAACTACTAATGACAGGGATGAATTCACCCCTCCACTTT. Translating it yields CSVQLLMTGMNSPLHF.

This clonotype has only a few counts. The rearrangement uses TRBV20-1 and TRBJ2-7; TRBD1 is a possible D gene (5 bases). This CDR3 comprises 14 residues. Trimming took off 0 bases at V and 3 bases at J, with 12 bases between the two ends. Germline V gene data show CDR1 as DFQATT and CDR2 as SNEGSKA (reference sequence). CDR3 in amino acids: CSARDSQGYYEQYF. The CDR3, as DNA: TGCAGTGCTAGAGATAGCCAGGGCTACTACGAGCAGTACTTC.

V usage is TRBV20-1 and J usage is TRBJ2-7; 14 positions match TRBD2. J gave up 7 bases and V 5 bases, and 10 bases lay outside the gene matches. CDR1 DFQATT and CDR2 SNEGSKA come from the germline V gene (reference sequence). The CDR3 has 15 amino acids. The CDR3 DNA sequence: TGCAGTGCTTTTCGACTAGCGGGAGGGCCCGGGGAGCAGTACTTC. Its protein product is CSAFRLAGGPGEQYF.

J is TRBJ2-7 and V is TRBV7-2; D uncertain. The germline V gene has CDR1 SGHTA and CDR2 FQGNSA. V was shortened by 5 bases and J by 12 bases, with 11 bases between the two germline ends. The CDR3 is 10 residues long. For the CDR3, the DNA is TGTGCCAGCAGCACATACGGGCCGTACTTC. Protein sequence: CASSTYGPYF.

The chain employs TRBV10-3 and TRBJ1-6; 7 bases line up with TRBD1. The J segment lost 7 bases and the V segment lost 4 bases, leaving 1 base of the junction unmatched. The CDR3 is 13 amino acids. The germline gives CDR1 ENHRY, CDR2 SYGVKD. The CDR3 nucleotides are TGTGCCATCAGTGTCAGGGGGAATTCACCCCTCCACTTT. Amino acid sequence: CAISVRGNSPLHF.

The CDR3 nucleotides are TGTGCCAGCAGCCCCGGGACTAGCGGGGGGGCAGAAGAGACCCAGTACTTC. This translates into CASSPGTSGGAEETQYF. The V call is TRBV7-2, the J call TRBJ2-5; 16 bases fit TRBD2. CDR1 and CDR2 from the germline V gene are SGHTA and FQGNSA. V was pared by 5 bases and J by 3 bases, with 6 bases of the junction left unmatched. The CDR3 runs 17 residues. The full variable domain, in which reference TRBV7-2 and TRBJ2-5 provide the parts outside the CDR3, is GAGVSQSPSNKVTEKGKDVELRCDPISGHTALYWYRQSLGQGLEFLIYFQGNSAPDKSGLPSDRFSAERTGGSVSTLTIQRTQQEDSAVYLCASSPGTSGGAEETQYFGPGTRLLVL.

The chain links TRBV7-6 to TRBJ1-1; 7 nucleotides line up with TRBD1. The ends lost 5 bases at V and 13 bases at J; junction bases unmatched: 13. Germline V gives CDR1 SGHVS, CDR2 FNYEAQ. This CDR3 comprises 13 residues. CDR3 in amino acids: CASSLGGGTRVFF. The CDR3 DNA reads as TGTGCCAGCAGCCTAGGGGGCGGGACGAGGGTTTTCTTT.

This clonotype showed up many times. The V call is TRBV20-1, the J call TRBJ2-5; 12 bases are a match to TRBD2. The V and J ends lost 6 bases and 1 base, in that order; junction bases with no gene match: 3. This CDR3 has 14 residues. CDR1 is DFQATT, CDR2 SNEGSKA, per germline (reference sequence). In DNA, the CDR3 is TGCAGTGCGCGGACTAGCGGGGCCCAAGAGACCCAGTACTTC. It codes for CSARTSGAQETQYF.

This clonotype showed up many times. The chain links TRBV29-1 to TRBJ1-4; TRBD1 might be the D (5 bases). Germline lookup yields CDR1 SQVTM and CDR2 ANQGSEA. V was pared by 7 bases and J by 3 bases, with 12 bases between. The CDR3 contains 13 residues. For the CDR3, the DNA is TGCAGCGCTGGAGGAGGGGCTAATGAAAAACTGTTTTTT. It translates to CSAGGGANEKLFF.